This TCR beta chain appears in the sequencing data of a study of cytomegalovirus exposure and HLA in healthy donors. Study-wide results and limits: It was approximately 170 TCR beta chains that were listed as cytomegalovirus-associated. Clusters of TCRs from the first cohort tended to co-occur in the 120 validation repertoires (as a later analysis found).

The data were produced by immunoSEQ multiplex PCR, yet TCRdb's version contains in-frame clones alone and is incomplete. The sample shows about 120,000 clones, approximately 90% of them seen only once. Trimming pared 7 bases from V and 0 bases from J, leaving 22 bases between. Germline loops: CDR1 MNHEY, CDR2 SMNVEV (reference sequence). This CDR3 comprises 18 residues. Note on this clone: Its antigen remains unidentified.

The donors were members of the approximately 110-subject validation cohort (separate from the roughly 670-subject first cohort). The genes are TRBV27 and TRBJ1-5, with D hard to call. The receptor was isolated from a woman between 18 and 29 years old in good health and CMV-seropositive. Sequenced: PBMCs. This CDR3 is CASTTPGGFGYSNQPQHF. CDR3 nucleotide sequence: TGTGCCAGCACTACCCCCGGCGGGTTCGGATATAGCAATCAGCCCCAGCATTTT.